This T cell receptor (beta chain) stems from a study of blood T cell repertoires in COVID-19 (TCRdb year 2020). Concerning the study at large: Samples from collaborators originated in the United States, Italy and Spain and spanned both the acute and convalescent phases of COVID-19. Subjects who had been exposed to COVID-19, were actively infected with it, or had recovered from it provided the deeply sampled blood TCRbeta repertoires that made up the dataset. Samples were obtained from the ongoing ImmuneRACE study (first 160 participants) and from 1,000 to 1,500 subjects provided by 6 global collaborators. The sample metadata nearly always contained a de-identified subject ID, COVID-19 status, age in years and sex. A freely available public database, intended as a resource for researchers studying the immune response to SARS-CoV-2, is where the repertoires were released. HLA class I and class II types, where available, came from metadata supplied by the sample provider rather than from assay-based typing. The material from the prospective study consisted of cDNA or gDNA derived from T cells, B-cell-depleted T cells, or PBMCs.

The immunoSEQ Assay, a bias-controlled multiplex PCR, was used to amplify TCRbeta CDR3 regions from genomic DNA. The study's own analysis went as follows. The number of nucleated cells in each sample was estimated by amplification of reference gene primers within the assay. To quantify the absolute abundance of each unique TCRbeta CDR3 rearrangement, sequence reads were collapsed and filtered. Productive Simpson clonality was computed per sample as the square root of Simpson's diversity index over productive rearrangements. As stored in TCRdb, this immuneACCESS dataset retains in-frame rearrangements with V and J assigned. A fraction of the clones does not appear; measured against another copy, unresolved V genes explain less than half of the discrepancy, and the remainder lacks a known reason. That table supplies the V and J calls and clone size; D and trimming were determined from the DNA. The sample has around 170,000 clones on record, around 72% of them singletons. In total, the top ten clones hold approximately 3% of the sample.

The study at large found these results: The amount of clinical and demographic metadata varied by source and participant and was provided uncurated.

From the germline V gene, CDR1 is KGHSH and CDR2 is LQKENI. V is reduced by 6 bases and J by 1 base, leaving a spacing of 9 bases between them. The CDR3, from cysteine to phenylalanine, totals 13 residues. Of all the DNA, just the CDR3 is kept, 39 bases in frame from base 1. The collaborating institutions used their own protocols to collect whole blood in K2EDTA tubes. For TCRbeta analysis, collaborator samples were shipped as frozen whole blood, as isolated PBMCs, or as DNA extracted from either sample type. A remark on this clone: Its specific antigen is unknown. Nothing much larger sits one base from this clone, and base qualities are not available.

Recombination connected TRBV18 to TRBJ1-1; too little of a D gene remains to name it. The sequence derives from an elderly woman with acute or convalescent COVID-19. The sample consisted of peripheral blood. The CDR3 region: CASSEGQNTEAFF. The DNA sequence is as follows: TGTGCCAGCTCTGAGGGTCAGAACACTGAAGCTTTCTTT.